This is a list of T cell receptor beta chains from one sample in a study of CD8 T cells in ankylosing spondylitis. Using its own MiXCR run on the 5' RACE reads, TCRdb lists one record per CDR3 protein. Of 450,000 to 550,000 distinct CDR3 sequences listed, approximately 5% are singletons. The specimen sequenced was blood, either unsorted or a sorted T cell fraction (not recorded which). Receptors originate from a male donor with ankylosing spondylitis. Both conserved end residues are part of each CDR3. The order of the fields is CDR3 DNA, CDR3 protein, V gene, J gene, D gene, clone size. A D gene is named only where the DNA matches it firmly. Only part of the rows carry a size: once, few, many, or a class if the clone is expanded.

TGTGCCAGCAGCTTAGCTGACAGGCGGACCTATGGCTACACCTTC	CASSLADRRTYGYTF	TRBV7-2	TRBJ1-2	-	-
TGCAGTGCTAGAGCGTGGGGGACTAACTATGGCTACACCTTC	CSARAWGTNYGYTF	TRBV20-1	TRBJ1-2	-	-
TGTGCCAGCAGCTTACGTCAGGGGTTGGAGAATGAGCAGTTCTTC	CASSLRQGLENEQFF	TRBV7-6	TRBJ2-1	-	-
TGCAGTGCTAGACCCGGACAGTGGAGCTCCTACGAGCAGTACTTC	CSARPGQWSSYEQYF	TRBV20-1	TRBJ2-7	-	-
TGTGCCAGCAGCTTAGTGGGCAGCTTAAAACTGTTTTTT	CASSLVGSLKLFF	TRBV7-2	TRBJ1-4	-	many
TGTGCCAGCTCACCGAGAGGACAGGGGGCCTTCACAGATACGCAGTATTTT	CASSPRGQGAFTDTQYF	TRBV18	TRBJ2-3	TRBD1	many
TGCGCCAGCAGCTTTGTCGGGATGTCTGAAGCTTTCTTT	CASSFVGMSEAFF	TRBV5-1	TRBJ1-1	-	many
TGTGCCAGCAGCCAATTGGCGGGGGGGGGTCTCTACGAGCAGTACTTC	CASSQLAGGGLYEQYF	TRBV4-2	TRBJ2-7	TRBD2	many
TGTGCCAGCAGCTTGCGGCAGGGGATCTACGAGCAGTACTTC	CASSLRQGIYEQYF	TRBV5-8	TRBJ2-7	-	many
TGTGCCAGCAGCCTGGTCGGGGGGCCTCGTAATAATTCACCCCTCCACTTT	CASSLVGGPRNNSPLHF	TRBV4-2	TRBJ1-6	-	many
TGTGCCACCAGCCAACACACGAGCGGGCACAACGTCAATGAGCAGTTCTTC	CATSQHTSGHNVNEQFF	TRBV15	TRBJ2-1	-	few
TGCGCCAGCAGCTTGGCCCAGGAGGGGTACGAGCAGTACTTC	CASSLAQEGYEQYF	TRBV5-1	TRBJ2-7	-	few
TGCAGCGTTGACGACTCGATCGTGGGGGATACGCAGTATTTT	CSVDDSIVGDTQYF	TRBV29-1	TRBJ2-3	-	many
TGTGCCAGCAGTTTTTACAGGAGGACTTCACCCCTCCACTTT	CASSFYRRTSPLHF	TRBV27	TRBJ1-6	-	many